This TCR beta chain was sequenced for a study of shared clonotypes between healthy human individuals. General observations from the study: Compared with memory subsets, naive subsets generally had larger estimated richness. Though the depth was large, rarefaction showed that sorted-subset sequencing was incomplete.

Germline trimming cut 5 bases from V and 5 bases from J; bases unmatched to any gene: 5. Looked up from germline, CDR1 is SGHNT and CDR2 is YYREEE (reference sequence). The CDR3 is 13 amino acids. To note about this clone: Its antigen is still unknown.

Generated by immunoSEQ multiplex PCR, the TCRdb table keeps only in-frame clones and is missing some. The sample carries approximately 320,000 clones, roughly 91% recorded once. The receptor comes from a man between 18 and 35 years old in good health. The specimen sequenced was memory CD8+ T cells sorted from blood. Subset: CD45RO+ cells pooled with CCR7-negative TemRA cells. V is TRBV5-4 and J is TRBJ1-2; 8 bases line up with TRBD1. CDR3 DNA: TGTGCCAGCAGACGGACAGGGAAATATGGCTACACCTTC. Residues: CASRRTGKYGYTF.